The 17 T cell receptor beta chains below were found in one sample sequenced in a study of PD-1 blockade in classical Hodgkin lymphoma. This table comes from immunoSEQ multiplex PCR, and its TCRdb copy is limited to in-frame clones, with some not included. Altogether 11,000 to 15,000 clones are present, roughly nine tenths being singletons, with the ten largest covering around 6.2%. Time point indicated: newly diagnosed, previously untreated cHL patient sample. It was by magnetic negative selection that CD8+ T cells were isolated from thawed PBMCs. What was sequenced was CD8+ T cells from blood. The origin of the receptors is a human donor with classical Hodgkin lymphoma.

V is TRBV11-2 and J is TRBJ2-4; D is unresolved. Germline CDR1 and CDR2: SGHAT and FQNNGV. V was shortened by 1 base and J by 0 bases, with 4 bases between the two germline ends. The CDR3 is 14 residues long. Here the CDR3 DNA reads TGTGCCAGCAGCTTAGGAGTAGCCAAAAACATTCAGTACTTC. It yields the protein CASSLGVAKNIQYF.

The V call is TRBV10-3, the J call TRBJ1-2; TRBD1 agrees at 9 bases. Germline assignment: CDR1 ENHRY and CDR2 SYGVKD. The V segment lost 6 bases and the J segment 4 bases; nucleotides outside the gene matches: 6. The CDR3 extends over 14 amino acids. The CDR3 region is CAIRTGQGLYGYTF. The CDR3 DNA follows: TGTGCCATCAGAACGGGACAGGGCCTCTATGGCTACACCTTC.

The rearrangement uses TRBV30 and TRBJ1-2; D is ambiguous. Per germline, CDR1 GTSNPN and CDR2 SVGIG (reference sequence). Trimming took off 6 bases at V and 5 bases at J, with 16 bases between the two ends. CDR3 length equals 13 residues. CDR3 protein: CACGEDFFYGYTF. The CDR3 nucleotides are TGTGCCTGCGGCGAGGACTTCTTTTATGGCTACACCTTC.

This sequence joins TRBV27 and TRBJ2-7, with no clear D. V shed 2 bases and J shed 1 base, with 6 bases lying between them. Germline V gene sequence: CDR1 MNHEY, CDR2 SMNVEV (reference sequence). The CDR3 length is 13 residues. The chain's CDR3 is CASSLGQSYEQYF. CDR3 DNA sequence: TGTGCCAGCAGTTTAGGGCAGTCCTACGAGCAGTACTTC.

The chain is built from TRBV28 and TRBJ2-7; tentatively, D is TRBD2 (6 bases). The CDR3 loop spans 14 amino acids. V was clipped by 3 bases and J by 6 bases, with 15 bases between them. Germline lookup yields CDR1 MDHEN and CDR2 SYDVKM. CDR3 protein: CASSFAWDWGEQYV. DNA of the CDR3: TGTGCCAGCAGTTTCGCGTGGGACTGGGGCGAGCAGTACGTC.

The chain carries TRBV30 and TRBJ2-1; D remains ambiguous. This CDR3 has 14 amino acids. Germline V gives CDR1 GTSNPN, CDR2 SVGIG (reference sequence). The germline V and J ends were trimmed by 1 base and 3 bases, with 10 bases remaining between them. The CDR3 loop is CAWSGDGNYNEQFF. CDR3 nucleotide sequence: TGTGCCTGGAGTGGCGACGGAAACTACAATGAGCAGTTCTTC.

This clone has only a few counts. The V call is TRBV6-4, the J call TRBJ2-2, with 9 positions matching TRBD2. V shed 0 bases and J 5 bases; nucleotides not matched to a gene: 7. The CDR3 sequence is 17 residues long. Germline-derived CDR1 and CDR2 are MRHNA and SNTAGT. CDR3 loop: CASSDSNLAGQTGELFF. CDR3 coding DNA: TGTGCCAGCAGTGACTCGAACCTAGCGGGGCAGACCGGGGAGCTGTTTTTT.

Comment on this clone: The CDR3 ends on some other residue instead of the conserved phenylalanine or tryptophan, so this is likely a read error. Because the CDR3's place on the DNA is in doubt, the DNA is left out and the CDR3 is given as listed by TCRdb. This sequence joins TRBV5-6 and TRBJ1-2. Germline V gene sequence: CDR1 SGHDT, CDR2 YYEEEE. The CDR3 adds up to 12 amino acids, both ends counted. The CDR3 protein is CASSLNFGAGLI.

The V and J genes are TRBV7-9 and TRBJ2-1; D unclear. The V and J ends lost 0 bases and 7 bases respectively, with 10 bases between them. Germline V gives CDR1 SEHNR, CDR2 FQNEAQ (reference sequence). This CDR3 has 14 amino acids. The chain's CDR3 is CASSLAGVYNEQFF. In DNA, the CDR3 is TGTGCCAGCAGCTTAGCAGGCGTTTATAATGAGCAGTTCTTC.

This sequence joins TRBV7-8 and TRBJ2-4, with a possible D match to TRBD2 (5 bases). Germline-derived CDR1 and CDR2 are SGHVS and FQNEAQ. The CDR3 is made up of 16 amino acids. Trimming took 3 bases from V and 8 from J, leaving 20 bases between them. CDR3 loop: CASSFLGRGLKDIQYF. The CDR3 DNA reads TGTGCCAGCAGCTTTCTAGGTAGAGGGTTAAAGGACATTCAGTACTTC.

V gene TRBV13 combines with J gene TRBJ2-1, with TRBD2 matching over 12 bases. The CDR3 has 17 residues. Germline V gives CDR1 PRHDT, CDR2 FYEKMQ (reference sequence). V lost 5 bases, J lost 7 bases, and 12 bases stayed unmatched. In nucleotides, the CDR3 is TGTGCCAGCAGCCTAGAGGGCAGACTAGCGGGAGTTAATGAGCAGTTCTTC. Translated, it gives CASSLEGRLAGVNEQFF.

The genes are TRBV2 and TRBJ1-2; the D gene is possibly TRBD1 (6 bases). The V and J ends lost 7 bases and 8 bases respectively, with 23 bases between them. This CDR3 is built from 15 residues. CDR1 and CDR2 from the germline V gene are SNHLY and FYNNEI. CDR3 loop: CASNDPTGNFEGYTF. The CDR3 bases are TGTGCCAGCAACGATCCAACAGGGAATTTCGAAGGCTACACCTTC.

The gene calls are TRBV7-6 and TRBJ2-5; possible D gene TRBD1, 5 bases. V was trimmed by 2 bases and J by 2 bases, leaving 9 bases between them. The V gene's germline CDR1 is SGHVS and CDR2 FNYEAQ. This CDR3 has 14 amino acids. The CDR3 DNA follows: TGTGCCAGCAGCTTACCACAGGAGCAAGAGACCCAGTACTTC. This codes for CASSLPQEQETQYF.

The chain links TRBV25-1 to TRBJ2-1, with D hard to call. Deletions cut 5 bases from V and 0 bases from J, with 8 bases between. The CDR3 is 14 residues long. CDR1 is MGHDK and CDR2 is SYGVNS in the germline V gene. For the CDR3, the DNA is TGTGCCAGCAGTCGAGACGGCTCCTACAATGAGCAGTTCTTC. Its protein is CASSRDGSYNEQFF.

The genes are TRBV29-1 and TRBJ2-7; TRBD2 matches 10 bases. This CDR3 is built from 13 residues. The J segment lost 3 bases and the V segment lost 5 bases, leaving 4 bases of the junction unmatched. Germline V gives CDR1 SQVTM, CDR2 ANQGSEA. The CDR3 sequence: CSVSASGSYEQYF. CDR3 DNA sequence: TGCAGCGTTTCGGCTAGCGGGAGCTACGAGCAGTACTTC.

The rearrangement links TRBV28 to TRBJ1-5, with D perhaps matching TRBD1 (5 bases). The ends were cut back, 1 base at V and 3 bases at J, with 7 bases in the middle. CDR3 length: 14 residues. Germline lookup yields CDR1 MDHEN and CDR2 SYDVKM. The CDR3 region is CASSLSGNNQPQHF. As DNA, the CDR3 is TGTGCCAGCAGTTTATCAGGGAACAATCAGCCCCAGCATTTT.

The rearrangement joins TRBV5-1 to TRBJ2-1, with D possibly TRBD2 on 5 matching bases. This CDR3 has 14 residues. Germline assignment: CDR1 SGHRS and CDR2 YFSETQ. Deletions cut 4 bases from V and 3 bases from J, with 11 bases between. The CDR3 DNA follows: TGCGCCAGCAGCCCCCTGGGAGACTACAATGAGCAGTTCTTC. Its protein is CASSPLGDYNEQFF. The full variable domain, in which reference TRBV5-1 and TRBJ2-1 provide the parts outside the CDR3, is KAGVTQTPRYLIKTRGQQVTLSCSPISGHRSVSWYQQTPGQGLQFLFEYFSETQRNKGNFPGRFSGRQFSNSRSEMNVSTLELGDSALYLCASSPLGDYNEQFFGPGTRLTVL.